This is a list of T cell receptor beta chains from one sample in a study of blood T cell repertoires in COVID-19. Measured with immunoSEQ multiplex PCR; TCRdb has only the in-frame clones, and not every one. The table includes around 9,700 clones, roughly 85% detected once. Sequenced input: peripheral blood. The receptors were sampled from a young man with active or convalescent COVID-19. The CDR3 runs from the conserved cysteine through the conserved F or W.

V gene | CDR3 length | CDR3 protein
TRBV20-1 | 16 | CSASVISGGFQETQYF
TRBV19 | 14 | CASSIADRDKLQYF
TRBV10-3 | 14 | CAISFQGAGTEAFF
TRBV10-2 | 15 | CASSPGTGGNQPQHF
TRBV11-3 | 15 | CASSLGLAGGREQFF
TRBV19 | 16 | CASISPGRGGQETQYF
TRBV5-1 | 15 | CASSASGGNRETQYF
TRBV18 | 16 | CASSPPSGGNTGELFF
TRBV28 | 21 | CASSFDPRAGGAAGFSYEQYF
TRBV29-1 | 15 | CSVELGTSGGETQYF
TRBV6-5 | 14 | CASTLRQANSPLHF
TRBV9 | 14 | CASSVLGKFDEQFF
TRBV7-9 | 14 | CASSLTGQADTQYF
TRBV11-3 | 15 | CASSNRDRDPGELFF
TRBV10-2 | 16 | CASSASTLTGYDGYTF
TRBV25-1 | 13 | CASSELHNYEQYF
TRBV5-1 | 14 | CASSLAGQGATQYF
TRBV6-5 | 15 | CASSYSHGGSGELFF
TRBV6-6 | 15 | CASRPGGTGPETQYF
TRBV3-1/TRBV3-2 | 17 | CASRSSGGAGRAGELFF
TRBV12-3/TRBV12-4 | 13 | CASSMEGGTEAFF
TRBV2 | 19 | CASSVFLIAGGGGMYEQYF
TRBV7-3 | 19 | CASSLTGLASGGATDTQYF
TRBV9 | 14 | CASSRGASNQPQHF
TRBV24-1 | 16 | CATSPERTGGSETQYF
TRBV11-2 | 15 | CASSLSLTGNTEAFF
TRBV5-4 | 14 | CASSPYGQPYEQYF
TRBV5-1 | 16 | CASSLDGGRGQETQYF
TRBV18 | 15 | CASSLGQGEQETQYF
TRBV9 | 14 | CASSVGQGVYEQYF
TRBV5-1 | 16 | CASSPFLGGSTDTQYF
TRBV6-5 | 13 | CASAQDMNTEAFF
TRBV30 | 13 | CAYWGGWNTEAFF